The 9 T cell receptor beta chains below were found in one sample sequenced in a study of blood T cell repertoires in COVID-19. TCRdb keeps only in-frame clones here, not all; method: immunoSEQ multiplex PCR. Of some 400,000 clones detected, around 89% appear once; the ten largest clones hold roughly 1.1%. Sequenced input: PBMCs or T cells enriched from blood (not recorded which). The receptors were gathered from a man aged 25 to 45 who had recovered from COVID-19.

The V and J genes are TRBV3-1 (or the pseudogene TRBV3-2) and TRBJ2-7; TRBD2 matches 9 bases. V shed 0 bases, J shed 4 bases, and the junction held 13 bases outside the gene matches. The germline V gene has CDR1 LGHDT and CDR2 YNNKEL (reference sequence). The length of the CDR3 is 18 residues. CDR3 sequence reads: CASSQDLLGGSGSYEQYF. The CDR3 DNA reads as TGTGCCAGCAGCCAAGATCTACTCGGTGGTAGCGGGAGTTACGAGCAGTACTTC.

The rearrangement links TRBV7-3 to TRBJ1-2; 12 bases are shared with TRBD1. This CDR3 has 16 residues. With V trimmed by 2 bases and J by 4 bases, 5 bases remained unmatched. The germline CDR1 and CDR2 sequences are SGHTA and FQGTGA. The CDR3 spells CASSLGGQGASYGYTF. CDR3 coding DNA: TGTGCCAGCAGCTTAGGGGGACAGGGGGCAAGCTATGGCTACACCTTC.

In the case of this clone: Other DNA sequences in the sample encode the same CDR3. V and J are TRBV28 and TRBJ1-1; D remains unclear. CDR1 MDHEN and CDR2 SYDVKM come from the germline V gene. Trimming removed 5 bases from V and 5 bases from J, with 6 bases in between. This CDR3 spans 11 amino acids. The CDR3 DNA sequence: TGTGCCAGCAGTAGGAGTACTGAAGCTTTCTTT. As protein: CASSRSTEAFF. The whole variable domain, remainder taken from reference TRBV28 and TRBJ1-1, is DVKVTQSSRYLVKRTGEKVFLECVQDMDHENMFWYRQDPGLGLRLIYFSYDVKMKEKGDIPEGYSVSREKKERFSLILESASTNQTSMYLCASSRSTEAFFGQGTRLTVV.

V usage is TRBV29-1 and J usage is TRBJ2-7; perhaps TRBD1 as D (6 bases). Germline V gene data show CDR1 as SQVTM and CDR2 as ANQGSEA. The CDR3 sequence is 15 residues long. Trimming removed 6 bases from V and 4 bases from J, with 22 bases in between. The CDR3 coding sequence is TGCAGCGTCGAATCCCGGGACACCCTCGAGTACGAGCAGTACTTC. Amino acid sequence: CSVESRDTLEYEQYF.

The chain joins TRBV6-5 to TRBJ1-1; 7 nucleotides line up with TRBD1. The V segment lost 2 bases and the J segment 4 bases; nucleotides outside the gene matches: 4. Germline-derived CDR1 and CDR2 are MNHEY and SVGAGI. The CDR3 extends over 14 amino acids. CDR3 in amino acids: CASSYLTGATEAFF. Here the CDR3 DNA reads TGTGCCAGCAGTTACCTAACAGGGGCCACTGAAGCTTTCTTT.

The V call is TRBV28, the J call TRBJ2-1, with D tentatively TRBD2 (6 bases). Germline CDR1 reads MDHEN; CDR2 reads SYDVKM. Trimming pared 5 bases from V and 5 bases from J, leaving 13 bases between. This CDR3 comprises 14 residues. This CDR3 reads CASSQGLTNNEQFF. CDR3 bases: TGTGCCAGCAGTCAAGGACTAACAAACAATGAGCAGTTCTTC.

The chain couples TRBV12-3 or TRBV12-4 to TRBJ1-1, with no clear D. Between the trimmed V and J ends, which lost 4 bases and 2 bases, there was a span of 8 bases. This CDR3 comprises 13 residues. CDR3 in amino acids: CASSSQINTEAFF. The CDR3 bases are TGTGCCAGCAGTTCTCAGATAAACACTGAAGCTTTCTTT.

This clone has just one count. The V call is TRBV28, the J call TRBJ2-7, with TRBD2 identical over 10 bases. With V trimmed by 10 bases and J by 1 base, 10 bases remained unmatched. CDR1 and CDR2 from the germline V gene are MDHEN and SYDVKM. The CDR3 is 15 amino acids. In DNA form, the CDR3 reads TGTGCCATCGCAAGCGGGGGGGCGAAATCCTACGAGCAGTACTTC. Residues: CAIASGGAKSYEQYF. The full variable domain, completed using reference TRBV28 and TRBJ2-7, is DVKVTQSSRYLVKRTGEKVFLECVQDMDHENMFWYRQDPGLGLRLIYFSYDVKMKEKGDIPEGYSVSREKKERFSLILESASTNQTSMYLCAIASGGAKSYEQYFGPGTRLTVT.

The chain joins TRBV7-9 to TRBJ2-6; 7 bases are a match to TRBD1. The length of the CDR3 is 16 residues. Germline assignment: CDR1 SEHNR and CDR2 FQNEAQ (reference sequence). V shed 6 bases, J shed 7 bases, and the junction held 12 bases outside the gene matches. The chain's CDR3 is CASRATPGQPANVLTF. The CDR3 nucleotides are TGTGCCAGCAGAGCAACCCCGGGACAGCCCGCCAACGTCCTGACTTTC.